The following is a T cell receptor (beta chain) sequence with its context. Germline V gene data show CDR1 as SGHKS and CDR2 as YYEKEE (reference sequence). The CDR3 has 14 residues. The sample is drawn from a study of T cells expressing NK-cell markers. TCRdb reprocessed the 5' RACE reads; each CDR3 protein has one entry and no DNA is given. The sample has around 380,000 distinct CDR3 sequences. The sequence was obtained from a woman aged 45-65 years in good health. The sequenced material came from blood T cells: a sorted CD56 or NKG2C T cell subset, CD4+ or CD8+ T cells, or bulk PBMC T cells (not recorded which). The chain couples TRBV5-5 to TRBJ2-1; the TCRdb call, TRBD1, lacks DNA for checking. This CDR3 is CASSLGQSYNEQFF.